Shown below are 24 T cell receptor beta chains from a single sample sequenced in a study of response to subunit inactivated influenza vaccine. TCRdb analysed the RT-PCR reads with MiXCR anew, one entry per CDR3 protein. Found here are under 950,000 distinct CDR3 sequences, about 20% of them singletons; the top ten hold roughly 10%. This sample comprised PBMCs from blood, obtained around 5 days after vaccination. The source of these receptors is a man aged 50 to 60 who received an inactivated influenza vaccine.

This clonotype was seen a few times. The chain carries TRBV5-1 and TRBJ2-5; D perhaps matches TRBD2 (6 bases). Trimming pared 1 base from V and 5 bases from J, leaving 12 bases between. The CDR3 covers 14 residues. CDR1 is SGHRS, CDR2 YFSETQ, per germline. The CDR3 DNA reads as TGCGCCAGCAGCTTGCAACTGGGACTGGAGACCCAGTACTTC. Translated, it gives CASSLQLGLETQYF.

This clonotype appeared once. The chain links TRBV29-1 to TRBJ2-3; D is tentatively TRBD1 or TRBD2 (6 bases each). The CDR3 length is 13 residues. Trimming stripped 7 bases from V and 2 bases from J, with 13 bases between. CDR1 SQVTM and CDR2 ANQGSEA come from the germline V gene. The CDR3 region is CSGAGHLTDTQYF. The CDR3 DNA follows: TGCAGCGGTGCGGGACACCTCACAGATACGCAGTATTTT.

V usage is TRBV20-1 and J usage is TRBJ1-5; TRBD1 might be the D (5 bases). Trimming removed 1 base from V and 0 bases from J, with 13 bases in between. CDR1 and CDR2 (germline): DFQATT, SNEGSKA (reference sequence). The CDR3 sequence is 16 residues long. The CDR3 region has the DNA TGCAGTGCTAGAGTACTTAGGGGATATAGCAATCAGCCCCAGCATTTT. It yields the protein CSARVLRGYSNQPQHF.

This clonotype was detected a few times. The rearrangement joins TRBV29-1 to TRBJ2-5, with TRBD1 identical over 9 bases. Trimming took 6 bases from V and 3 from J; bases not matched to a gene: 11. From germline, CDR1 is SQVTM and CDR2 ANQGSEA. CDR3 length: 15 amino acids. The CDR3 is CSVTPGTGNEETQYF. The CDR3 DNA reads TGCAGCGTGACTCCCGGGACAGGGAATGAAGAGACCCAGTACTTC.

The genes are TRBV6-2 or TRBV6-3 and TRBJ1-1, with 9 nucleotides matching TRBD1. Germline assignment: CDR1 MNHEY and CDR2 SVGEGT. CDR3 length equals 18 residues. V lost 2 bases to trimming and J lost 6 bases; unmatched junction nucleotides: 16. This chain's CDR3 is CASSYPSGEGQGFAEAFF. The CDR3 region has the DNA TGTGCCAGCAGTTACCCGTCCGGTGAGGGACAGGGCTTTGCTGAAGCTTTCTTT.

This clonotype has only a few counts. The chain has TRBV2 and TRBJ2-1; D may be TRBD2 (5 bases). This CDR3 contains 14 residues. The germline gives CDR1 SNHLY, CDR2 FYNNEI. The V end lost 7 bases, the J end lost 7 bases, and 17 bases lay between the germline ends. CDR3 loop: CASKRVEGFNEQFF. In DNA form, the CDR3 reads TGTGCCAGCAAGAGGGTTGAGGGCTTTAATGAGCAGTTCTTC.

The chain links TRBV6-2 or TRBV6-3 to TRBJ2-2; D might be TRBD1 or TRBD2, each matching 5 bases. Germline assignment: CDR1 MNHEY and CDR2 SVGEGT. CDR3 length: 18 amino acids. V lost 6 bases and J 0 bases, leaving 20 bases between the germline ends. The CDR3 region is CASSTRGPFNSNTGELFF. The CDR3 bases are TGTGCCAGCAGCACGAGGGGCCCATTCAACTCGAACACCGGGGAGCTGTTTTTT.

This clonotype has more than one count but fewer than ten. This chain joins TRBV7-2 and TRBJ2-7; no definite D call. Germline V gives CDR1 SGHTA, CDR2 FQGNSA. With 2 bases removed from V and 5 bases from J, the gap between germline ends came to 7 bases. The CDR3 covers 12 residues. CDR3 nucleotides: TGTGCCAGCAGCTTAAGGTGGGACGAGCAGTACTTC. Its protein product is CASSLRWDEQYF.

The genes are TRBV7-3 and TRBJ2-5; TRBD2 agrees at 13 bases. V trimming: 5 bases; J trimming: 5 bases; junction bases outside the gene matches: 8. The length of the CDR3 is 16 residues. From germline, CDR1 is SGHTA and CDR2 FQGTGA. The DNA for the CDR3 is TGTGCCAGCAGCCCGGGACTAGCGGGATTCGGGGAGACCCAGTACTTC. This encodes CASSPGLAGFGETQYF.

The chain employs TRBV25-1 and TRBJ2-4, with D uncertain. The CDR3 totals 15 residues. The germline CDR1 and CDR2 sequences are MGHDK and SYGVNS. V was shortened by 1 base and J by 0 bases, with 7 bases between the two germline ends. The CDR3 sequence is CASSESRVAKNIQYF. In nucleotides, the CDR3 is TGTGCCAGCAGTGAATCTAGGGTAGCCAAAAACATTCAGTACTTC.

This clonotype was seen ten or more times. V gene TRBV10-3 combines with J gene TRBJ2-1, with D perhaps assigned TRBD1 or TRBD2 (5 bases each). Looked up from germline, CDR1 is ENHRY and CDR2 is SYGVKD. CDR3 length equals 13 residues. The V end lost 2 bases, the J end lost 10 bases, and 12 bases lay between the germline ends. Here the CDR3 reads CAISEVRGTEQFF. CDR3 nucleotides: TGTGCCATCAGTGAGGTTAGAGGGACGGAGCAGTTCTTC.

This chain joins TRBV6-2 or TRBV6-3 and TRBJ2-7; a possible D gene is TRBD1 (5 bases). This CDR3 has 14 amino acids. CDR1 MNHEY and CDR2 SVGEGT come from the germline V gene. V was clipped by 0 bases and J by 1 base, with 7 bases between them. The CDR3 DNA sequence: TGTGCCAGCAGTTACTCGACAGCTTCCTACGAGCAGTACTTC. Encoded protein: CASSYSTASYEQYF.

This clonotype was observed a handful of times. The rearrangement links TRBV20-1 to TRBJ2-5; D call uncertain. CDR1 is DFQATT and CDR2 is SNEGSKA in the germline V gene (reference sequence). This CDR3 contains 16 residues. V gave up 6 bases and J gave up 2 bases, with 22 bases separating them. This CDR3 reads CSARTMGTLSQETQYF. CDR3 sequence (DNA): TGCAGTGCGAGAACCATGGGAACCCTGTCACAAGAGACCCAGTACTTC.

This clonotype came up once. CDR3 residues: CASSLAYGAGTDTQYF. The CDR3, as DNA: TGCGCCAGCAGCTTGGCTTACGGGGCAGGAACAGATACGCAGTATTTT. The gene calls are TRBV5-1 and TRBJ2-3; D is possibly TRBD1 or TRBD2 (5 bases each). CDR1 is SGHRS and CDR2 is YFSETQ in the germline V gene. This CDR3 is built from 16 residues. The V gene lost 0 bases and the J gene lost 3 bases, with 14 bases spanning the gap.

This clonotype was detected a few times. The V call is TRBV10-3, the J call TRBJ1-1; 8 bases match TRBD1. Germline lookup yields CDR1 ENHRY and CDR2 SYGVKD. The CDR3 has 16 residues. V lost 5 bases and J lost 3; bases outside the gene matches: 11. The CDR3 coding sequence is TGTGCCATCAGTACCTCCCAGGGGGCAAAAGACACTGAAGCTTTCTTT. It is translated as CAISTSQGAKDTEAFF.

The chain is built from TRBV2 and TRBJ2-1; 10 bases match TRBD2. V shed 7 bases and J 10 bases; nucleotides not matched to a gene: 7. CDR1 SNHLY and CDR2 FYNNEI come from the germline V gene. This CDR3 comprises 13 residues. As DNA, the CDR3 is TGTGCCAGCACAAAGCGGGAGGGCCAAGAGCAGTTCTTC. Its protein is CASTKREGQEQFF. The whole variable domain, remainder taken from reference TRBV2 and TRBJ2-1, is EPEVTQTPSHQVTQMGQEVILRCVPISNHLYFYWYRQILGQKVEFLVSFYNNEISEKSEIFDDQFSVERPDGSNFTLKIRSTKLEDSAMYFCASTKREGQEQFFGPGTRLTVL.

The chain combines TRBV5-1 with TRBJ2-1; 7 bases are shared with TRBD2. The V gene's germline CDR1 is SGHRS and CDR2 YFSETQ. The CDR3 extends over 18 amino acids. V lost 0 bases and J lost 2; bases outside the gene matches: 11. The CDR3 DNA reads as TGCGCCAGCAGCTTGGCCGTATCGGGAGGCCCCGCCTACAATGAGCAGTTCTTC. This codes for CASSLAVSGGPAYNEQFF.

The CDR3 nucleotides are TGTGCCAGCAGCCTCGCCCGGGGTACCCACAATGAGCAGTTCTTC. Its protein is CASSLARGTHNEQFF. The gene calls are TRBV7-3 and TRBJ2-1, with D perhaps TRBD2 (5 bases). This CDR3 has 15 residues. Trimming removed 5 bases at V and 5 bases at J, with 16 bases between. CDR1 is SGHTA and CDR2 is FQGTGA in the germline V gene.

This clonotype showed up just a few times. This chain joins TRBV20-1 and TRBJ2-5, with D hard to call. V lost 3 bases, J lost 2 bases, and 7 bases lay in between. Germline CDR1 reads DFQATT; CDR2 reads SNEGSKA (reference sequence). The CDR3 has 12 residues. The CDR3 sequence: CSARPEQETQYF. The CDR3, as DNA: TGCAGTGCTAGGCCTGAGCAAGAGACCCAGTACTTC.

This clonotype occurred many times. CDR3: CASSLADGEVETQYF. CDR3 sequence (DNA): TGTGCCAGCAGCTTAGCGGACGGTGAGGTGGAGACCCAGTACTTC. The chain couples TRBV7-7 to TRBJ2-5; D gene ambiguous. Trimming removed 0 bases from V and 5 bases from J, with 13 bases in between. Germline assignment: CDR1 SSHAT and CDR2 FNYEAQ (reference sequence). The CDR3 loop spans 15 amino acids.

This clonotype has a handful of counts. This chain joins TRBV6-2 or TRBV6-3 and TRBJ2-7, with 8 bases aligning to TRBD1. This CDR3 has 18 amino acids. V dropped 10 bases and J dropped 2; count of bases not matched to a gene: 22. Germline V gives CDR1 MNHEY, CDR2 SVGEGT. The CDR3 sequence is CATKRFAGGEYPTYEQYF. The CDR3, as DNA: TGTGCCACCAAGCGCTTTGCAGGGGGCGAGTACCCAACCTACGAGCAGTACTTC.

This chain joins TRBV12-3 or TRBV12-4 and TRBJ2-3, with D tentatively TRBD1 or TRBD2 (5 bases each). There are 13 residues in the CDR3. Between the trimmed V and J ends, which lost 8 bases and 6 bases, there was a span of 15 bases. In nucleotides, the CDR3 is TGTGCCAGCTACCGGGAAGGGGTGGATACGCAGTATTTT. Its translation is CASYREGVDTQYF.

This clonotype came up a few times. CDR3 DNA sequence: TGTGCCAACTCAGCGAAACAGACCCAGTACTTC. It codes for CANSAKQTQYF. The gene calls are TRBV28 and TRBJ2-5; D ambiguous. V was clipped by 10 bases and J by 6 bases, with 12 bases between them. Germline-derived CDR1 and CDR2 are MDHEN and SYDVKM. This CDR3 has 11 residues. Combining the CDR3 with reference TRBV28 and TRBJ2-5 gives the whole variable domain DVKVTQSSRYLVKRTGEKVFLECVQDMDHENMFWYRQDPGLGLRLIYFSYDVKMKEKGDIPEGYSVSREKKERFSLILESASTNQTSMYLCANSAKQTQYFGPGTRLLVL.

This clonotype was seen repeatedly, ten times or more. The gene calls are TRBV20-1 and TRBJ2-7; D may be TRBD2 (5 bases). Germline V gene data show CDR1 as DFQATT and CDR2 as SNEGSKA (reference sequence). Trimming took 0 bases from V and 0 from J, leaving 12 bases between them. The CDR3 length is 15 residues. The CDR3 nucleotides are TGCAGTGCTAGAGAGGGGAGTAGAACCTCCTACGAGCAGTACTTC. Encoded protein: CSAREGSRTSYEQYF.